This TCR beta chain was identified during a study of T cells in Graves' hyperthyroidism and ophthalmopathy. Looking at the study overall: The blood sample was taken at first diagnosis, before treatment began.

In this sample, this clonotype turned up many times. Amplified TCR beta CDR3 regions derived from RNA transcripts. The TCR CDR3 first-round RT-PCR relied on the HTBI primer set. TCRdb re-derived calls from the multiplex PCR reads in MiXCR, one entry per CDR3 protein. There are hundreds of thousands of distinct CDR3 sequences in the sample; just under 20% occur only once, and approximately 48% lies in the top ten. This CDR3 has 18 amino acids. Trimming took 1 base from V and 1 from J, leaving 19 bases between them. Germline CDR1 SGHNT, CDR2 YENEEA. The chain combines TRBV11-3 with TRBJ2-5, with a possible D match to TRBD1 (6 bases). The sequenced material came from blood. The sequence was collected from a man aged 40-50 years with Graves' ophthalmopathy. CDR3: CASSLGSWGLGSQETQYF. CDR3 bases: TGTGCCAGCAGCTTAGGGTCGTGGGGGCTCGGCTCCCAAGAGACCCAGTACTTC.